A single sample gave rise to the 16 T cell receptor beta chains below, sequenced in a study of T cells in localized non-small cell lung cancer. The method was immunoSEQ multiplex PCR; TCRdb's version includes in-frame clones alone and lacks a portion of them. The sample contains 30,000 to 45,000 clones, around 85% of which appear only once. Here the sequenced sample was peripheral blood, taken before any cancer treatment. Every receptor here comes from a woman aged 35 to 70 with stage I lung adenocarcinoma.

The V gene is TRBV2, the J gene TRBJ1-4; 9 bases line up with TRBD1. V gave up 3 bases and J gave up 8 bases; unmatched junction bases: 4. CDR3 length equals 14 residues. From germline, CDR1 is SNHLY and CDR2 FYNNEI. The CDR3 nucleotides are TGTGCCAGCAGTGAGGGGACAGGGATGGAAAAACTGTTTTTT. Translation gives CASSEGTGMEKLFF.

The CDR3 DNA follows: TGCGCCAGCAGCAGGACGGGACAGCTTAATGAAAAACTGTTTTTT. As protein: CASSRTGQLNEKLFF. V gene TRBV5-1 combines with J gene TRBJ1-4; TRBD1 matches 7 bases. Trimming took 4 bases from V and 4 from J; bases not matched to a gene: 7. CDR1 is SGHRS and CDR2 is YFSETQ in the germline V gene. The CDR3 runs to 15 residues.

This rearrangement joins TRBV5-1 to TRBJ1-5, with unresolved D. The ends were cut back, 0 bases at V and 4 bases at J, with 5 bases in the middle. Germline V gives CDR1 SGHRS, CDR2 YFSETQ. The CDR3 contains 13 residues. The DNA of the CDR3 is TGCGCCAGCAGCTTGGAGGAGAATCAGCCCCAGCATTTT. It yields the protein CASSLEENQPQHF.

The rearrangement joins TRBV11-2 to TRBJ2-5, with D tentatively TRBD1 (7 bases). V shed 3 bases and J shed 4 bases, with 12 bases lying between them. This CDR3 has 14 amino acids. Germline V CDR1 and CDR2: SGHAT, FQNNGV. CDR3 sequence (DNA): TGTGCCAGCAGCTTGGGCGGGACAGTAGAGACCCAGTACTTC. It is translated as CASSLGGTVETQYF.

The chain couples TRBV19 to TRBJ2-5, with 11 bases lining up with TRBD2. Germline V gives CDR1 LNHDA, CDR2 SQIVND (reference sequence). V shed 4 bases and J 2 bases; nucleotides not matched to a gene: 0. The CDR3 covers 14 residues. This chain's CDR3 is CASSRLAGQETQYF. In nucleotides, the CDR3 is TGTGCCAGTAGTAGACTAGCGGGGCAAGAGACCCAGTACTTC.

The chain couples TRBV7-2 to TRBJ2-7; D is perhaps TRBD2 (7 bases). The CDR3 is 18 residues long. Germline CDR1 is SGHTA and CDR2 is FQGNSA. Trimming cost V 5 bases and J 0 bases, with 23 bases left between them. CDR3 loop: CASSRKSAGDTSSYEQYF. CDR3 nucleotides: TGTGCCAGCAGCCGAAAATCGGCGGGGGACACGAGCTCCTACGAGCAGTACTTC.

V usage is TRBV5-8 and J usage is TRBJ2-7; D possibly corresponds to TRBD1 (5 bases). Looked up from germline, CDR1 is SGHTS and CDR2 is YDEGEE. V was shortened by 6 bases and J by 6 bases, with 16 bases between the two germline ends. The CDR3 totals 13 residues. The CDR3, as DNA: TGTGCCAGCACCCCGGCAGGGTTCGGCGAGCAGTACTTC. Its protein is CASTPAGFGEQYF.

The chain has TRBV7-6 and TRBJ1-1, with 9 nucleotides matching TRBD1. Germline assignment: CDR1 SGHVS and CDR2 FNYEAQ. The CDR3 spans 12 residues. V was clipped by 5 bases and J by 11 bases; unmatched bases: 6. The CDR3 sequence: CASSPTGGRAFF. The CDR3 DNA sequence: TGTGCCAGCAGCCCAACAGGGGGCCGGGCTTTCTTT.

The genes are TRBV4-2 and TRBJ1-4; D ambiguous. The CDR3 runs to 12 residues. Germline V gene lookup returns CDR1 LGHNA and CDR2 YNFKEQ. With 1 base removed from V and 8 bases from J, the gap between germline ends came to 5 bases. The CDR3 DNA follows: TGTGCCAGCAGCCAAGTAGGCGAAAAACTGTTTTTT. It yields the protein CASSQVGEKLFF.

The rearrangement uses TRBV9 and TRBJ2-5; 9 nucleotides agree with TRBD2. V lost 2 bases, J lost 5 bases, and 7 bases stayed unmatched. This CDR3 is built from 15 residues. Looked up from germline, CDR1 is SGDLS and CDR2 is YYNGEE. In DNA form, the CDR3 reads TGTGCCAGCAGCGTCGCGGGGGGGCCTGGGGAGACCCAGTACTTC. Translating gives CASSVAGGPGETQYF.

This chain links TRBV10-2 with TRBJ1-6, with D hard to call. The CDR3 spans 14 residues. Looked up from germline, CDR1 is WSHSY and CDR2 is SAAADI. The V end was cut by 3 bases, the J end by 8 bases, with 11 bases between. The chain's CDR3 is CASSETRSYSPLHF. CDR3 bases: TGCGCCAGCAGTGAAACACGGAGTTATTCACCCCTCCACTTT.

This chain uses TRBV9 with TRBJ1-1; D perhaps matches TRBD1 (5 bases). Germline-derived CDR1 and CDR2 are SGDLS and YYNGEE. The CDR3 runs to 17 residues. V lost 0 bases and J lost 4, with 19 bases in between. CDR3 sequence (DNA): TGTGCCAGCAGCGTAGCTACTGAGGGGACGGCGGGCACTGAAGCTTTCTTT. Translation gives CASSVATEGTAGTEAFF.

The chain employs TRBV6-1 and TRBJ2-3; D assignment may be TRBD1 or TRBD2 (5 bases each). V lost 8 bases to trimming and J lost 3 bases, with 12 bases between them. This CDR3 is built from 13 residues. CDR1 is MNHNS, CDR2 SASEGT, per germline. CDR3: CASRQGVTDTQYF. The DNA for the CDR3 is TGTGCCAGCCGGCAGGGAGTGACAGATACGCAGTATTTT.

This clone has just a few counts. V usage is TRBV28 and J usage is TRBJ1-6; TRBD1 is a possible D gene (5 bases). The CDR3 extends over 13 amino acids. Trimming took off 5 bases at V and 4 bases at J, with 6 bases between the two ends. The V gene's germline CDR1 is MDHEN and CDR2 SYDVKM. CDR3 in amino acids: CASSEGYNSPLHF. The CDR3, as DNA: TGTGCCAGCAGTGAGGGGTATAATTCACCCCTCCACTTT. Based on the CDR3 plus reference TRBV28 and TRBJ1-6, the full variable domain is DVKVTQSSRYLVKRTGEKVFLECVQDMDHENMFWYRQDPGLGLRLIYFSYDVKMKEKGDIPEGYSVSREKKERFSLILESASTNQTSMYLCASSEGYNSPLHFGNGTRLTVT.

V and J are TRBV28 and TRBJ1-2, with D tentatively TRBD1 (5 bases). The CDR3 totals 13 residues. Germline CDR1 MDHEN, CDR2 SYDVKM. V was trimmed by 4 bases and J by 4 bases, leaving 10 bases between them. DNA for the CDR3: TGTGCCAGCAGTTCGGGGGTTGGCTATGGCTACACCTTC. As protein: CASSSGVGYGYTF.

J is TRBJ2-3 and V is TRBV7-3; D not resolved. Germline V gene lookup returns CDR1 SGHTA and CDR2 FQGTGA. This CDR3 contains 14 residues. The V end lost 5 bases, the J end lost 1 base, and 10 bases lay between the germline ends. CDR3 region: CASSAQPRTDTQYF. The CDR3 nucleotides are TGTGCCAGCAGCGCTCAACCCCGCACAGATACGCAGTATTTT.